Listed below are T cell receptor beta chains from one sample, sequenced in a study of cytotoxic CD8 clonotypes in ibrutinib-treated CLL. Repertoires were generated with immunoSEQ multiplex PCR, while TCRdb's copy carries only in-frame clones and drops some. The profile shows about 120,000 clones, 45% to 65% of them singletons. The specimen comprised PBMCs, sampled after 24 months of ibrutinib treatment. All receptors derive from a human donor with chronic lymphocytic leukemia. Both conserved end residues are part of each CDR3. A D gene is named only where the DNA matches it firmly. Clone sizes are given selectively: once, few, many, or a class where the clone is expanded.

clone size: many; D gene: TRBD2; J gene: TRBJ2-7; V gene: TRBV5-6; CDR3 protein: CASSLAGSGGYEQYF; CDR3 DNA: TGTGCCAGCAGCTTGGCCGGTAGCGGGGGTTACGAGCAGTACTTC
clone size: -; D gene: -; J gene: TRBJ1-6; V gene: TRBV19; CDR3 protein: CASNRKGEFTNSPLHF; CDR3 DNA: TGTGCCAGTAATCGTAAGGGGGAGTTCACTAATTCACCCCTCCACTTT
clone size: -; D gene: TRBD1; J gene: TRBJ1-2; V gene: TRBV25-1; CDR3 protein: CASSEGDSYGYTF; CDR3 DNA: TGTGCCAGCAGTGAAGGGGACAGCTATGGCTACACCTTC
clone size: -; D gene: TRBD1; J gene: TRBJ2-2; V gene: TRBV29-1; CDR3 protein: CSAGTGGGTGELFF; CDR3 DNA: TGCAGCGCTGGGACAGGGGGCGGCACCGGGGAGCTGTTTTTT
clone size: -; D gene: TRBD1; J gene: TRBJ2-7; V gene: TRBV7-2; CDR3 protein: CASSSGQGPYEQYF; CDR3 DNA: TGTGCCAGCAGCTCCGGACAGGGTCCCTACGAGCAGTACTTC
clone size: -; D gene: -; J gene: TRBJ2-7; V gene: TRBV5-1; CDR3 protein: CASSLGGAGRPYEQYF; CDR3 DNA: TGCGCCAGCAGCTTGGGGGGTGCGGGCCGACCCTACGAGCAGTACTTC
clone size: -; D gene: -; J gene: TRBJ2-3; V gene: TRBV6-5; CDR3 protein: CASSYSGLSTDTQYF; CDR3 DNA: TGTGCCAGCAGTTACTCGGGCTTGAGCACAGATACGCAGTATTTT
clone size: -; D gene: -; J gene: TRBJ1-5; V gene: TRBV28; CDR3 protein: CASSRWNQPQHF; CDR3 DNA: TGTGCCAGCAGTCGCTGGAATCAGCCCCAGCATTTT
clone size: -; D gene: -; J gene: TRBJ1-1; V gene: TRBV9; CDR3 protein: CASTRYENTEAFF; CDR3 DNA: TGTGCCAGCACCAGATATGAGAACACTGAAGCTTTCTTT
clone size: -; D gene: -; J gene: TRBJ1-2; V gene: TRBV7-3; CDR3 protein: CASSREMGGYTF; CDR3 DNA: TGTGCCAGCAGCCGGGAAATGGGCGGCTACACCTTC
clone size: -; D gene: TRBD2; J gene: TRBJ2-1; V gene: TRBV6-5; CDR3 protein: CASSYEAGGQFF; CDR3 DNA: TGTGCCAGCAGTTACGAAGCGGGGGGGCAGTTCTTC
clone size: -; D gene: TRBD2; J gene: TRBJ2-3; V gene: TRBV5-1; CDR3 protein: CASSSGLDPTDTQYF; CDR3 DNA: TGCGCCAGCAGCTCGGGACTAGACCCCACAGATACGCAGTATTTT
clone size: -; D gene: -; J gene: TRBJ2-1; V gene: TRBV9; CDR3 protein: CASSVEGGSGEQFF; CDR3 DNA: TGTGCCAGCAGCGTAGAGGGGGGTTCGGGTGAGCAGTTCTTC
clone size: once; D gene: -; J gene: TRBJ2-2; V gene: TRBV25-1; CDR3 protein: CASRAPGTSNTGELFF; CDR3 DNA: TGTGCCAGCAGGGCCCCCGGGACCAGTAACACCGGGGAGCTGTTTTTT
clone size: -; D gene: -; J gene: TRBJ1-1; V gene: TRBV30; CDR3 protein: CAWAPGGETEAFF; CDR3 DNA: TGTGCCTGGGCCCCCGGGGGGGAGACTGAAGCTTTCTTT
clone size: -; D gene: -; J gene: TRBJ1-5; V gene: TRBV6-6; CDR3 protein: CASSYTRGNQPQHF; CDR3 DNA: TGTGCCAGCAGCTATACTAGGGGCAATCAGCCCCAGCATTTT
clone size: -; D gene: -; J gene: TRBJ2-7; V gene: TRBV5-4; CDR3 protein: CASSSGTSYEQYF; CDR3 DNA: TGTGCCAGCAGCTCCGGGACATCCTACGAGCAGTACTTC
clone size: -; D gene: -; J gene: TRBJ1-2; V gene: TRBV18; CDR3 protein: CASSPEGMVGYTF; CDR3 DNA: TGTGCCAGCTCACCGGAGGGTATGGTGGGCTACACCTTC
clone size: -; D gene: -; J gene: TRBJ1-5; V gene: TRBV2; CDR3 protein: CASSADGPGGQPQHF; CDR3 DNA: TGTGCCAGCAGTGCCGATGGACCCGGGGGACAGCCCCAGCATTTT
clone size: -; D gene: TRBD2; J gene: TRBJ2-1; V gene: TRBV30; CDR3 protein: CAWRRAGGNEQFF; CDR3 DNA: TGTGCCTGGAGGCGGGCGGGGGGCAATGAGCAGTTCTTC
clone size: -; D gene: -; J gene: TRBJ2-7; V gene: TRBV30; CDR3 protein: CAWRFTASYEQYF; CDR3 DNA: TGTGCCTGGAGGTTTACAGCATCTTACGAGCAGTACTTC
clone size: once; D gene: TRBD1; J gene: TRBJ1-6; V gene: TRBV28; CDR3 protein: CASSFGTELNSPLHF; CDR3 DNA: TGTGCCAGCAGTTTCGGGACAGAACTTAATTCACCCCTCCACTTT
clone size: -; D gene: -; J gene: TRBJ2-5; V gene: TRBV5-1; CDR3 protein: CASSLGYQETQYF; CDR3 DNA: TGCGCCAGCAGCTTGGGGTACCAAGAGACCCAGTACTTC
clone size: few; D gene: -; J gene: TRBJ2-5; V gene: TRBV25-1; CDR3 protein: CASSAFQETQYF; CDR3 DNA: TGTGCCAGCAGTGCTTTCCAAGAGACCCAGTACTTC
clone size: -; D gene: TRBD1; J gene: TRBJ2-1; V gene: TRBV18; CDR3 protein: CASSPSGQGGYNEQFF; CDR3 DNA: TGTGCCAGCTCACCCTCGGGACAGGGAGGATACAATGAGCAGTTCTTC
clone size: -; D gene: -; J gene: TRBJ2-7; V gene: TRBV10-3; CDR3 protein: CAIGTHTREQYF; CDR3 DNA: TGTGCCATCGGCACCCACACCCGCGAGCAGTACTTC
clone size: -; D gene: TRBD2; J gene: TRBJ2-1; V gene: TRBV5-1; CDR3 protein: CASRRTAGGGANEQFF; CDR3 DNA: TGCGCCAGCAGACGGACGGCTGGCGGGGGGGCAAATGAGCAGTTCTTC
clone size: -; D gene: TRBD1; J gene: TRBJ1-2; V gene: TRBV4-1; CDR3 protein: CASSLPGQQYYGYTF; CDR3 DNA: TGCGCCAGCAGCCTACCGGGACAGCAATACTATGGCTACACCTTC
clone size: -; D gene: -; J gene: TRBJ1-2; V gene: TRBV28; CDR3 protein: CASRPPGNYGYTF; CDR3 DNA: TGTGCCAGTCGACCCCCCGGAAACTATGGCTACACCTTC
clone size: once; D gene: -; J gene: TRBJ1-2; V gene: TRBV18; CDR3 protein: CASSPPGQTYGYTF; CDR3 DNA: TGTGCCAGCTCACCACCGGGGCAGACCTATGGCTACACCTTC
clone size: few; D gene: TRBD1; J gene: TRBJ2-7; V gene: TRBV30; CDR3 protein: CAVGQEAYEQYF; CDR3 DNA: TGTGCCGTCGGACAGGAAGCCTACGAGCAGTACTTC